The 26 T cell receptor beta chains below come from one sample, sequenced in a study of OX40 agonist ivuxolimab in advanced cancers. Measured with immunoSEQ multiplex PCR; TCRdb has only the in-frame clones, and not every one. Of more than 45,000 clones listed, approximately 88% are singletons. The sample was CD4+ or CD8+ T cells sorted from blood, taken in a trial of the OX40 agonist ivuxolimab. These receptors came from an adult with an advanced solid tumor such as melanoma, head and neck, liver or kidney cancer.

This clone was counted a few times. J is TRBJ2-7 and V is TRBV6-1, with a tentative D call TRBD1 (6 bases). The CDR3 is made up of 14 amino acids. In germline, CDR1 is MNHNS, CDR2 SASEGT. V lost 6 bases, J lost 6 bases, and 18 bases lay in between. As DNA, the CDR3 is TGTGCCAGCAGCCCAACTGGGCAGGGGCGCGAGCAGTACTTC. Residues: CASSPTGQGREQYF.

This clone was observed a few times. V usage is TRBV2 and J usage is TRBJ2-7, with D tentatively TRBD2 (5 bases). V lost 4 bases, J lost 2 bases, and 9 bases lay in between. The CDR3 is 13 amino acids. Germline CDR1 and CDR2: SNHLY and FYNNEI. The CDR3 bases are TGTGCCAGCAGTGGACTACTTCCCTACGAGCAGTACTTC. It yields the protein CASSGLLPYEQYF.

V gene TRBV5-1 combines with J gene TRBJ2-3; D tentatively fits TRBD1 or TRBD2 (5 bases each). The CDR3 length is 14 residues. Germline CDR1 is SGHRS and CDR2 is YFSETQ. V lost 4 bases to trimming and J lost 0 bases, with 9 bases between them. The CDR3 loop reads CASSRDASTDTQYF. In DNA, the CDR3 is TGCGCCAGCAGCCGGGACGCTAGCACAGATACGCAGTATTTT.

Here the CDR3 DNA reads TGTGCCAGCAGTCTCTTACAGGGGGACCACGAGCAGTACTTC. Amino acid sequence: CASSLLQGDHEQYF. This sequence joins TRBV7-2 and TRBJ2-7; 8 bases map to TRBD1. Looked up from germline, CDR1 is SGHTA and CDR2 is FQGNSA. Trimming cost V 6 bases and J 5 bases; bases outside gene matches: 9. This CDR3 is 14 amino acids long.

The table lists this clone with a count of one. The CDR3 protein is CASTREQTSYEQYF. The CDR3 bases are TGTGCCAGCACACGCGAGCAGACCTCCTACGAGCAGTACTTC. The gene calls are TRBV6-1 and TRBJ2-7; D call uncertain. This CDR3 spans 14 amino acids. Germline V CDR1 and CDR2: MNHNS, SASEGT. V was shortened by 7 bases and J by 0 bases, with 13 bases between the two germline ends.

V gene TRBV4-3 combines with J gene TRBJ2-3, with TRBD2 matching 7 bases. The V gene's germline CDR1 is LGHNA and CDR2 YSLEER. V lost 3 bases and J lost 2; bases outside the gene matches: 5. The CDR3 totals 15 residues. In DNA form, the CDR3 reads TGCGCCAGCAGCCAGGGAGCGGGACCCACAGATACGCAGTATTTT. Its translation is CASSQGAGPTDTQYF.

This chain links TRBV11-1 with TRBJ2-2; TRBD1 agrees at 8 bases. This CDR3 region has 17 residues. Per germline, CDR1 SGHAT and CDR2 FQDESV (reference sequence). V gave up 7 bases and J gave up 4 bases; unmatched junction bases: 14. CDR3 DNA sequence: TGTGCCAGCAACCACCGAGACAGGGGCTGGAGCACCGGGGAGCTGTTTTTT. As protein: CASNHRDRGWSTGELFF.

The chain links TRBV9 to TRBJ2-7; D uncertain. CDR3 length: 15 amino acids. The germline CDR1 and CDR2 sequences are SGDLS and YYNGEE. Trimming removed 0 bases from V and 4 bases from J, with 14 bases in between. CDR3 residues: CASSVGNARQYEQYF. The CDR3 DNA reads TGTGCCAGCAGCGTAGGAAATGCTAGGCAGTACGAGCAGTACTTC.

The chain couples TRBV5-1 to TRBJ2-7; D gene ambiguous. The length of the CDR3 is 15 residues. The V gene lost 1 base and the J gene lost 5 bases, with 16 bases spanning the gap. The V gene's germline CDR1 is SGHRS and CDR2 YFSETQ. The CDR3 is CASSLTSGNADEQYF. The CDR3 DNA reads as TGCGCCAGCAGCTTGACTTCAGGTAACGCCGACGAGCAGTACTTC.

The chain links TRBV30 to TRBJ1-1; 8 positions agree with TRBD1. The length of the CDR3 is 16 residues. J gave up 1 base and V 8 bases, and 15 bases lay outside the gene matches. Germline values: CDR1 GTSNPN, CDR2 SVGIG (reference sequence). CDR3 nucleotides: TGTGCCGGTCTTGGTTTTGGGGACAGGCCGAACACTGAAGCTTTCTTT. It encodes CAGLGFGDRPNTEAFF.

The chain uses TRBV5-1 and TRBJ2-6; maybe TRBD1 (6 bases). Germline V lookup: CDR1 SGHRS, CDR2 YFSETQ. V lost 0 bases, J lost 2 bases, and 9 bases lay in between. CDR3 size: 16 residues. The CDR3 sequence: CASSLDRVAGANVLTF. Here the CDR3 DNA reads TGCGCCAGCAGCTTGGACAGGGTAGCTGGGGCCAACGTCCTGACTTTC.

The J gene is TRBJ1-6, the V gene TRBV5-1, with D unclear. Per the germline V gene, CDR1 is SGHRS and CDR2 is YFSETQ. The CDR3 is made up of 14 amino acids. Deletions cut 0 bases from V and 6 bases from J, with 7 bases between. In DNA form, the CDR3 reads TGCGCCAGCAGCTTGGAGACCCTTAATTCACCCCTCCACTTT. Its protein is CASSLETLNSPLHF.

The rearrangement links TRBV4-2 to TRBJ2-5, with D tentatively TRBD1 (5 bases). There are 14 residues in the CDR3. Germline V gene lookup returns CDR1 LGHNA and CDR2 YNFKEQ. Trimming took 0 bases from V and 3 from J, leaving 8 bases between them. CDR3 DNA: TGTGCCAGCAGCCAAGAAACCAGGGAAGAGACCCAGTACTTC. This codes for CASSQETREETQYF.

The chain uses TRBV5-8 and TRBJ2-1; 9 nucleotides agree with TRBD1. The germline gives CDR1 SGHTS, CDR2 YDEGEE. V shed 6 bases, J shed 4 bases, and the junction held 8 bases outside the gene matches. CDR3 length equals 15 residues. CDR3 protein: CASTTTGGFYNEQFF. CDR3 nucleotide sequence: TGTGCCAGCACCACGACAGGGGGGTTTTACAATGAGCAGTTCTTC.

The rearrangement joins TRBV5-1 to TRBJ2-7; D not resolved. This CDR3 has 15 residues. The V and J ends lost 0 bases and 7 bases respectively, with 17 bases between them. In germline, CDR1 is SGHRS, CDR2 YFSETQ. CDR3 DNA sequence: TGCGCCAGCAGCTTGGCCGGTCGAAACCTACGAGAGCAGTACTTC. As protein: CASSLAGRNLREQYF.

A remark on this clone: Different DNA sequences within this sample yield the same CDR3. The rearrangement uses TRBV28 and TRBJ2-4; 8 nucleotides align to TRBD2. Germline assignment: CDR1 MDHEN and CDR2 SYDVKM. The length of the CDR3 is 13 residues. V was pared by 3 bases and J by 7 bases, with 2 bases of the junction left unmatched. The CDR3 region has the DNA TGTGCCAGCAGTTTCGGGGGGGAGAACATTCAGTACTTC. This gives the protein CASSFGGENIQYF.

V gene TRBV7-2 combines with J gene TRBJ2-2; no clear D. The CDR3 has 14 residues. Deletions cut 3 bases from V and 3 bases from J, with 8 bases between. Germline-derived CDR1 and CDR2 are SGHTA and FQGNSA. The CDR3 bases are TGTGCCAGCAGCTTTAGTGGGTACACCGGGGAGCTGTTTTTT. Protein sequence: CASSFSGYTGELFF.

This clone was recorded only once. In nucleotides, the CDR3 is TGTGCCATCGGAAGACAGGGATCCTACGAGCAGTACTTC. Translating it yields CAIGRQGSYEQYF. The V gene is TRBV10-3, the J gene TRBJ2-7, with TRBD1 matching 7 bases. CDR3 size: 13 residues. The ends lost 8 bases at V and 1 base at J; junction bases unmatched: 5. Per the germline V gene, CDR1 is ENHRY and CDR2 is SYGVKD.

The J gene is TRBJ1-5, the V gene TRBV19, with TRBD1 matching over 7 bases. CDR1 is LNHDA, CDR2 SQIVND, per germline (reference sequence). J was trimmed by 6 bases and V by 7 bases; bases with no gene match: 12. This CDR3 spans 15 amino acids. The CDR3 here is CASTTGRGPGQPQHF. The CDR3 nucleotides read TGTGCCAGTACCACCGGGAGGGGGCCTGGTCAGCCCCAGCATTTT.

This clone was picked up one time. The V call is TRBV28, the J call TRBJ1-6; TRBD1 matches at 9 bases. The CDR3 contains 19 residues. V lost 6 bases and J lost 0; bases outside the gene matches: 12. The germline V gene encodes CDR1 MDHEN and CDR2 SYDVKM. The CDR3 reads CASSQTQGALGSYNSPLHF. The DNA for the CDR3 is TGTGCCAGCAGCCAGACACAGGGGGCCCTTGGCTCCTATAATTCACCCCTCCACTTT. The full variable domain, its missing parts supplied by reference TRBV28 and TRBJ1-6, is DVKVTQSSRYLVKRTGEKVFLECVQDMDHENMFWYRQDPGLGLRLIYFSYDVKMKEKGDIPEGYSVSREKKERFSLILESASTNQTSMYLCASSQTQGALGSYNSPLHFGNGTRLTVT.

V gene TRBV11-2 combines with J gene TRBJ2-3; 15 bases are a match to TRBD2. The CDR3 is 18 residues long. Germline CDR1 SGHAT, CDR2 FQNNGV. Trimming at V came to 3 bases and at J to 0 bases, leaving 4 bases not matched to a gene. The CDR3 loop is CASSLGLAGGVSTDTQYF. Here the CDR3 DNA reads TGTGCCAGCAGCTTGGGACTAGCGGGAGGAGTTAGCACAGATACGCAGTATTTT.

CDR3 sequence: CAWSGSNQPQHF. CDR3 DNA sequence: TGTGCCTGGAGCGGTAGCAATCAGCCCCAGCATTTT. The chain recombines TRBV30 with TRBJ1-5; D unresolved. V was shortened by 3 bases and J by 0 bases, with 3 bases between the two germline ends. The CDR3 length is 12 residues. Germline lookup yields CDR1 GTSNPN and CDR2 SVGIG (reference sequence).

V and J are TRBV6-1 and TRBJ2-1; possible D gene TRBD2, 6 bases. The germline V and J ends were trimmed by 4 bases and 8 bases, with 12 bases remaining between them. The germline CDR1 and CDR2 sequences are MNHNS and SASEGT. The CDR3 is made up of 13 amino acids. CDR3 sequence reads: CASSVLPGDEQFF. The DNA for the CDR3 is TGTGCCAGCAGTGTCTTACCGGGGGATGAGCAGTTCTTC.

V and J are TRBV7-2 and TRBJ2-1, with D uncertain. The CDR3 loop spans 15 amino acids. Per germline, CDR1 SGHTA and CDR2 FQGNSA. Trimming took off 8 bases at V and 5 bases at J, with 19 bases between the two ends. The CDR3 DNA is TGTGCCAGCCTTCCCCAGGCCCTTAAGGACAATGAGCAGTTCTTC. This translates into CASLPQALKDNEQFF.

The chain joins TRBV5-6 to TRBJ2-7; D might be TRBD1 (6 bases). Trimming pared 0 bases from V and 5 bases from J, leaving 15 bases between. This CDR3 contains 15 residues. Looked up from germline, CDR1 is SGHDT and CDR2 is YYEEEE. CDR3: CASSLVGATIHEQYF. DNA for the CDR3: TGTGCCAGCAGCTTGGTGGGGGCCACGATCCACGAGCAGTACTTC. Supplemented by reference TRBV5-6 and TRBJ2-7, the full variable domain reads DAGVTQSPTHLIKTRGQQVTLRCSPKSGHDTVSWYQQALGQGPQFIFQYYEEEERQRGNFPDRFSGHQFPNYSSELNVNALLLGDSALYLCASSLVGATIHEQYFGPGTRLTVT.

This chain connects TRBV11-2 to TRBJ2-3, with 10 bases that match TRBD2. The CDR3 runs 15 residues. Looked up from germline, CDR1 is SGHAT and CDR2 is FQNNGV. V trimming: 6 bases; J trimming: 14 bases; junction bases outside the gene matches: 17. Here the CDR3 reads CASSSHGTSAFEGYF. The CDR3 DNA reads TGTGCCAGCAGTTCCCACGGGACTAGCGCCTTCGAAGGGTATTTT.